The TCR beta chain under discussion was sequenced for a study of T cells in Graves' hyperthyroidism and ophthalmopathy (dated 2019 in TCRdb). About the investigation overall: Peripheral blood samples were taken at the time of initial diagnosis, prior to any treatment. The paper reports TCR Vbeta CDR3 sequencing of approximately 130 peripheral blood samples: approximately 41 ophthalmopathy, roughly 74 hyperthyroidism and 17 progressor patients. In six Graves' hyperthyroidism patients, the study also compared T-cell repertoires from thyroid tissue with T-cell repertoires from blood. To identify distinguishing TCR V-J signatures, a discovery cohort of roughly 100 patients was used, comprising 40 to 45 with Graves' ophthalmopathy and approximately 57 with stable Graves' hyperthyroidism. Prospective prediction of ophthalmopathy was tested in an independent validation cohort consisting of some 18 hyperthyroidism patients and around 17 patients who later progressed to ophthalmopathy. After sampling, hyperthyroidism patients received methimazole starting at 30 mg daily, and ophthalmopathy patients received high-dose intravenous methylprednisolone. The 95 to 100 discovery patients were randomly divided into training and test sets at a 7:3 ratio.

Graves' hyperthyroidism was defined as stable when no progression to ophthalmopathy occurred over 18 months of follow-up. The hyperthyroidism patients were between 18 and 65 years old and newly diagnosed, with a disease duration of less than 2 months. The study excluded patients with uncontrolled infections, other autoimmune diseases, pregnancy or lactation. Diagnoses were established on the basis of clinical symptoms, serum thyroxine and TRAb, thyroid ultrasound, and orbital computed tomography. Ficoll-Paque density gradient centrifugation was used to isolate PBMCs from about 9.4 ml of fresh peripheral blood. Trizol reagent was used to extract total RNA, and RNA quality was then checked on an Agilent 2100 Bioanalyzer. The TCR beta CDR3 regions were amplified from RNA transcripts. A first-round RT-PCR of the TCR CDR3 used the HTBI primer set with the Qiagen OneStep RT-PCR kit. Libraries were constructed in a second round of multiplex PCR, after which size selection and purification were carried out. Sequencing of the libraries was done on an Illumina HiSeq2000 using paired-end 100 bp reads. The paper's processing steps were these. SOAPnuke was used to process the raw data, throwing out any read that contained adapters or uncalled bases, had a mean Phred below 15, or lacked an exact constant-primer or identifier match. COPE v1.2.5 was used to merge the high-quality paired reads, and each unique nucleotide sequence was defined as a clonotype. MiTCR v1.1 was used to align the clonotypes against IMGT TRBV, TRBD and TRBJ reference segments. The analysis included only V-J combinations with a frequency above 0.0001, which together covered around 99% of the repertoires. A TCS score was defined as the ratio of F50 (clonal expansion) to E x V (chaos), with BLOSUM62-based TCRdist applied between CDR3 peptides within each V-J. Welch's t-statistics and random forest reduced 450 to 600 V-J features to 13, which were used in a naive Bayes classifier (R e1071). The public reads were reanalyzed by TCRdb: fastp trimming at Q25, MiXCR alignment, in-frame beta chains only. Each CDR3 protein appears once, grouped with its most common genes and DNA. The V and J calls were not made by the authors but by TCRdb's processing. For this sample the table gives some 740,000 distinct CDR3 sequences, of which around 15% were detected only once. The leading ten clones occupy about 9.4% of the sample.

This clonotype was seen more than once but under ten times. It has no known antigen specificity. The sample holds no much larger clone one base away, and base qualities are not on file. Overall study outcomes, separate from this receptor: During validation, the model predicted progression to ophthalmopathy a median of approximately 6 months ahead of onset, with roughly 65% sensitivity and 72% to 80% specificity. Most expanded thyroid clonotypes (frequency above 0.001) were also found in blood, which suggests that blood repertoires may mirror thyroid immune responses. No statistical method was used to set the sample size in advance, and investigators knew the group allocation. A model built on a 13 V-J signature distinguished ophthalmopathy from stable hyperthyroidism, reaching 87.88% sensitivity and 81.08% specificity in cross-validation and 80%/75% in testing.

The germline V gene yields SNHLY for CDR1 and FYNNEI for CDR2. Trimming takes 7 bases from V and 0 bases from J, and the germline ends sit 10 bases apart. The CDR3 runs 14 residues from the cysteine to the phenylalanine. Just the 42-base CDR3 DNA is kept, in frame starting at base 1. Recombination joined TRBV2 with TRBJ2-1; no D gene is confidently identified. The sample was blood. This sequence was found in a woman younger than 35 with Graves' hyperthyroidism. Read as DNA, the sequence is TGTGCCAGCACTTCCAGTAGCTCCTACAATGAGCAGTTCTTC. It is translated as CASTSSSSYNEQFF.